A selection of T cell receptor beta chains follows, all from one sample in a study of cytomegalovirus exposure and HLA in healthy donors. Profiling relied on immunoSEQ multiplex PCR, and the TCRdb table lists in-frame clones only, not all of them. This sample has more than 95,000 clones, with around four fifths found just once. Sequencing was carried out using PBMCs. These receptors were taken from a man younger than 35 in good health and CMV-seropositive. Both conserved end residues are part of each CDR3. Fields, in order: V gene, CDR3 length, clone size, J gene, CDR3 protein. Rows may omit the clone size; those that give it use once, few, many or a size class.

v_gene: TRBV7-6; len: 16; abundance: .; j_gene: TRBJ1-6; CDR3aa: CASSSGTGRGNSPLHF
v_gene: TRBV7-9; len: 15; abundance: .; j_gene: TRBJ1-5; CDR3aa: CASTPAEGVNQPQHF
v_gene: TRBV5-1; len: 13; abundance: .; j_gene: TRBJ1-5; CDR3aa: CASSGGRDQPQHF
v_gene: TRBV6-6; len: 16; abundance: .; j_gene: TRBJ2-5; CDR3aa: CASSYSDIAGGETQYF
v_gene: TRBV4-1; len: 17; abundance: .; j_gene: TRBJ2-7; CDR3aa: CASSLGVYGTGGYEQYF
v_gene: TRBV28; len: 14; abundance: .; j_gene: .; CDR3aa: CASNHGQRPYEQYF
v_gene: TRBV7-9; len: 15; abundance: .; j_gene: TRBJ2-5; CDR3aa: CASSLRQGRRETQYF
v_gene: TRBV13; len: 15; abundance: .; j_gene: TRBJ2-5; CDR3aa: CASRKRGGAPETQYF
v_gene: TRBV5-1; len: 13; abundance: .; j_gene: TRBJ2-7; CDR3aa: CASSYGGRNEQYF
v_gene: TRBV9; len: 14; abundance: .; j_gene: TRBJ1-1; CDR3aa: CASSVATGGSEAFF
v_gene: TRBV2; len: 12; abundance: .; j_gene: TRBJ1-5; CDR3aa: CASQGADQPQHF
v_gene: TRBV5-4; len: 14; abundance: few; j_gene: TRBJ1-1; CDR3aa: CASSLYTPGTEAFF
v_gene: TRBV27; len: 13; abundance: .; j_gene: TRBJ1-1; CDR3aa: CASSSGGTTEAFF
v_gene: TRBV6-1; len: 15; abundance: .; j_gene: TRBJ1-2; CDR3aa: CASSSPNPGLNGYTF
v_gene: TRBV13; len: 16; abundance: .; j_gene: TRBJ2-1; CDR3aa: CASSFGQGLSYNEQFF
v_gene: TRBV7-2; len: 15; abundance: .; j_gene: TRBJ1-5; CDR3aa: CASSSTGKINQPQHF
v_gene: TRBV29-1; len: 13; abundance: .; j_gene: TRBJ1-1; CDR3aa: CSVGGRANTEAFF
v_gene: TRBV9; len: 15; abundance: .; j_gene: TRBJ2-1; CDR3aa: CASSVVEAGGNEQFF
v_gene: TRBV4-2; len: 13; abundance: .; j_gene: TRBJ2-1; CDR3aa: CASSRESGNEQFF
v_gene: TRBV9; len: 14; abundance: .; j_gene: TRBJ1-5; CDR3aa: CASSTGQGSQPQHF
v_gene: TRBV12-5; len: 15; abundance: .; j_gene: TRBJ2-3; CDR3aa: CASGTGLAPTDTQYF
v_gene: TRBV7-2; len: 15; abundance: .; j_gene: TRBJ2-2; CDR3aa: CASRLSGGNTGELFF
v_gene: TRBV19; len: 14; abundance: .; j_gene: TRBJ2-2; CDR3aa: CASNPGAITGELFF
v_gene: TRBV19; len: 13; abundance: .; j_gene: TRBJ1-1; CDR3aa: CASSLDSFSEAFF
v_gene: TRBV11-3; len: 15; abundance: .; j_gene: TRBJ2-1; CDR3aa: CASSLVWSSYNEQFF
v_gene: TRBV4-2; len: 18; abundance: .; j_gene: TRBJ1-2; CDR3aa: CASSQEGARGWSVNGYTF
v_gene: TRBV10-1; len: 17; abundance: .; j_gene: TRBJ2-1; CDR3aa: CASSEEIAGRRVNEQFF
v_gene: TRBV5-1; len: 16; abundance: .; j_gene: TRBJ2-7; CDR3aa: CASSLSSRGVSYEQYF
v_gene: TRBV4-1; len: 15; abundance: .; j_gene: TRBJ1-2; CDR3aa: CASSQEANRVYGYTF
v_gene: TRBV4-1; len: 16; abundance: .; j_gene: TRBJ2-5; CDR3aa: CASSPGGAGGQETQYF
v_gene: TRBV13; len: 17; abundance: .; j_gene: TRBJ2-2; CDR3aa: CASSPGLAGENTGELFF